This T cell receptor beta chain was sequenced for a study of control samples from healthy donors and cancer patients. Clones were sequenced by immunoSEQ multiplex PCR, and TCRdb holds only the in-frame ones, with some missing. The sample contains some 150,000 clones, 90% to 95% of which appear only once. The CDR3 extends over 14 amino acids. The germline gives CDR1 SEHNR, CDR2 FQNEAQ (reference sequence). V was clipped by 1 base and J by 3 bases, with 9 bases between them. Input material: blood. The source of this sequence is a woman aged 25 to 39 in good health. V usage is TRBV7-9 and J usage is TRBJ1-2, with D perhaps TRBD1 (5 bases). The DNA of the CDR3 is TGTGCCAGCAGCTTAGTCCGGGGGGACTATGGCTACACCTTC. It codes for CASSLVRGDYGYTF.